The clone carrying this T cell receptor beta chain has at least ten counts. The data are from a study of response to subunit inactivated influenza vaccine. The CDR3 is made up of 15 amino acids. V lost 1 base, J lost 5 bases, and 5 bases stayed unmatched. Germline V gene data show CDR1 as DFQATT and CDR2 as SNEGSKA (reference sequence). TCRdb used MiXCR to reprocess the RT-PCR reads, holding one entry per CDR3 protein. The table records 650,000 to 800,000 distinct CDR3 sequences, around 14% of them present only once. The sample consisted of PBMCs from blood, taken roughly 2 weeks before vaccination. V and J are TRBV20-1 and TRBJ2-1, with 10 bases matching TRBD2. This sequence was found in a man aged 50 to 60 who received an inactivated influenza vaccine. CDR3 region: CSARVLTSGNNEQFF. CDR3 sequence (DNA): TGCAGTGCTAGAGTACTCACTAGCGGGAACAATGAGCAGTTCTTC.